The 6 T cell receptor beta chains below come from one sample, sequenced in a study of blood T cell repertoires in COVID-19. Repertoires were generated with immunoSEQ multiplex PCR, while TCRdb's copy carries only in-frame clones and drops some. The sample comprises under 200,000 clones, around 89% of which are singletons, and around a quarter rests with the top ten. The sample was peripheral blood. These receptors were taken from a man aged 60 to 69 with acute or convalescent COVID-19.

The V and J genes are TRBV10-3 and TRBJ2-3; 8 bases agree with TRBD1. V lost 8 bases to trimming and J lost 0 bases; unmatched junction nucleotides: 7. The germline V gene has CDR1 ENHRY and CDR2 SYGVKD. The CDR3 contains 15 residues. The CDR3 protein is CAIELDRGSTDTQYF. The CDR3 nucleotides are TGTGCCATCGAACTAGACAGGGGCAGCACAGATACGCAGTATTTT.

V gene TRBV19 combines with J gene TRBJ1-1, with 11 bases that match TRBD1. Germline V CDR1 and CDR2: LNHDA, SQIVND (reference sequence). The CDR3 covers 16 residues. The V gene end was trimmed by 5 bases and the J gene end by 5 bases; junction bases not matched to a gene: 10. Here the CDR3 reads CASSVRTGGSETEAFF. The DNA of the CDR3 is TGTGCCAGTAGTGTCCGGACAGGGGGCAGTGAAACTGAAGCTTTCTTT.

V and J are TRBV27 and TRBJ1-1; tentative D call: TRBD1 (5 bases). Germline V gives CDR1 MNHEY, CDR2 SMNVEV (reference sequence). This CDR3 is 15 amino acids long. Trimming shortened V by 2 bases and J by 8 bases, and 18 bases separated the two germline ends. The CDR3 loop reads CASSLLFSGPTEAFF. Written as DNA, the CDR3 is TGTGCCAGCAGTTTACTCTTCTCAGGGCCAACAGAAGCTTTCTTT.

J is TRBJ1-2 and V is TRBV19, with TRBD1 matching 7 bases. The CDR3 is 14 residues long. With 7 bases clipped from V and 6 bases from J, the junction kept 11 bases outside the gene matches. Germline-derived CDR1 and CDR2 are LNHDA and SQIVND (reference sequence). CDR3 sequence (DNA): TGTGCCAGTACCCCATATGGAGGGGGCCATGGCTACACCTTC. Translated, it gives CASTPYGGGHGYTF.

This chain joins TRBV9 and TRBJ2-1; 8 nucleotides line up with TRBD2. The ends lost 0 bases at V and 9 bases at J; junction bases unmatched: 8. Looked up from germline, CDR1 is SGDLS and CDR2 is YYNGEE. The CDR3 length is 15 residues. The CDR3 region is CASSVVVAGTGEQFF. The DNA for the CDR3 is TGTGCCAGCAGCGTAGTTGTAGCGGGGACGGGTGAGCAGTTCTTC.

The gene calls are TRBV24-1 and TRBJ2-6; 7 bases map to TRBD1. The CDR3 spans 17 residues. Looked up from germline, CDR1 is KGHDR and CDR2 is SFDVKD. The ends lost 3 bases at V and 0 bases at J; junction bases unmatched: 4. The DNA for the CDR3 is TGTGCCACCAGTGATGGGACAGCCAGCTCTGGGGCCAACGTCCTGACTTTC. Its protein is CATSDGTASSGANVLTF.